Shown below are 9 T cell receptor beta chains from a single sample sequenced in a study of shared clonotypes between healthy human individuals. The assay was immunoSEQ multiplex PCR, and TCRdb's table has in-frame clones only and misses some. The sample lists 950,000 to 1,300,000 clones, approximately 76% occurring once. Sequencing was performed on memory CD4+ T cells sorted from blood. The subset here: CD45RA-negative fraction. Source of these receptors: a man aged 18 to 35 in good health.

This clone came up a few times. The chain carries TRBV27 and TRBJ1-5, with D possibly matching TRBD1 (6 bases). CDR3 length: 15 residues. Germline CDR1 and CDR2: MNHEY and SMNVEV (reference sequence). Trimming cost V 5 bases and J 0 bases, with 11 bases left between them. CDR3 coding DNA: TGTGCCAGCAGTACAGGGTTCGATAGCAATCAGCCCCAGCATTTT. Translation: CASSTGFDSNQPQHF.

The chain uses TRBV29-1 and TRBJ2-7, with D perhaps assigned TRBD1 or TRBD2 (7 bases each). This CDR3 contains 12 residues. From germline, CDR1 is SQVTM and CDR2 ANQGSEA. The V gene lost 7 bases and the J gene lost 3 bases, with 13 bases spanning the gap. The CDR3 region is CSAQGRDYEQYF. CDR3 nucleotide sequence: TGCAGCGCACAGGGGAGGGACTACGAGCAGTACTTC.

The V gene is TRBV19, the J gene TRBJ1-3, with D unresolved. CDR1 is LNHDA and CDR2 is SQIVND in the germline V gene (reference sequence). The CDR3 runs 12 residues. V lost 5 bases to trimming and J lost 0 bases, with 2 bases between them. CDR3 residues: CASSVSGNTIYF. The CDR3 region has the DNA TGTGCCAGTAGTGTCTCTGGAAACACCATATATTTT.

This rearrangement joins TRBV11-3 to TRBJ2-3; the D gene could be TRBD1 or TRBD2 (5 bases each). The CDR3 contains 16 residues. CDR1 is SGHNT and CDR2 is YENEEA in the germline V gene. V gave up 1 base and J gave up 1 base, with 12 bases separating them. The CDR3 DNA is TGTGCCAGCAGCTTAGCGGGGACGGGACGCACAGATACGCAGTATTTT. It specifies CASSLAGTGRTDTQYF.

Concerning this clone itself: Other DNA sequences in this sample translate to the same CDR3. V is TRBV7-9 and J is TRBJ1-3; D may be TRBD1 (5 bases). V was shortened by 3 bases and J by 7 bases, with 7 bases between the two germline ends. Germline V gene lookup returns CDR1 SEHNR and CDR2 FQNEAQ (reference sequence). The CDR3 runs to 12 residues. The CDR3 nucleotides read TGTGCCAGCAGCTTGGCAGGGAACACCATATATTTT. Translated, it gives CASSLAGNTIYF. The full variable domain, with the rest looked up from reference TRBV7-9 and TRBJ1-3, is DTGVSQNPRHKITKRGQNVTFRCDPISEHNRLYWYRQTLGQGPEFLTYFQNEAQLEKSRLLSDRFSAERPKGSFSTLEIQRTEQGDSAMYLCASSLAGNTIYFGEGSWLTVV.

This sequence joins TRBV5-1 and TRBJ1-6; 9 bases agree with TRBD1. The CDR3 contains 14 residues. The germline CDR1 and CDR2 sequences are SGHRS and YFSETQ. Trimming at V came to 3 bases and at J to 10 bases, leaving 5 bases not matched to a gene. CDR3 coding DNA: TGCGCCAGCAGCTCCCGGACAGGGGAATCACCCCTCCACTTT. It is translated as CASSSRTGESPLHF.

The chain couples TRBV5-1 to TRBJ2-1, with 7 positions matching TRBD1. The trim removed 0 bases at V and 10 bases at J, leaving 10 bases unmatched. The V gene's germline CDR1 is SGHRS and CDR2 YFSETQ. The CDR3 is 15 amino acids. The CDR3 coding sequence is TGCGCCAGCAGCTTGGATTCCGCCAGGGGGTCGGAGCAGTTCTTC. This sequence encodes CASSLDSARGSEQFF.

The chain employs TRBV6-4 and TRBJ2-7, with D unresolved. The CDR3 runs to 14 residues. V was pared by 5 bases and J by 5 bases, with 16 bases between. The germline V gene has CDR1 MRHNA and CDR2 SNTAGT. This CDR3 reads CASSPGGARNEQYF. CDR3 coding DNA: TGTGCCAGCAGTCCCGGTGGAGCGCGCAACGAGCAGTACTTC.

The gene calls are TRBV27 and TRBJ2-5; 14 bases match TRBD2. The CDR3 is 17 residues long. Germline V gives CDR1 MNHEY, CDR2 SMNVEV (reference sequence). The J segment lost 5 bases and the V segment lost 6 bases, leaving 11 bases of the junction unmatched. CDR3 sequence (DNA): TGTGCCAGCAGCAGTCCCCGGGGACTAGCGGGAGTTGAGACCCAGTACTTC. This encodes CASSSPRGLAGVETQYF.